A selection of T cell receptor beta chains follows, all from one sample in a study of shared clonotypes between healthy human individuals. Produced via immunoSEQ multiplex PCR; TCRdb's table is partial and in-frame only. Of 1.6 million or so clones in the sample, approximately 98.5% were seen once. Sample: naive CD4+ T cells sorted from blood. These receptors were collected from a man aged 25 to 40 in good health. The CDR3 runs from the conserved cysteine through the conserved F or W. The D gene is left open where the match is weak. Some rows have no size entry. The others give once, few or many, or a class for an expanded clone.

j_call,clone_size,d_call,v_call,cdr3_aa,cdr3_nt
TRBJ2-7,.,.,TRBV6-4,CASGKGGTTTNYEQYF,TGTGCCAGCGGGAAGGGGGGGACGACGACAAACTACGAGCAGTACTTC
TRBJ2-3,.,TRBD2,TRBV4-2,CASSPLLAGESADTQYF,TGTGCCAGCAGCCCTCTACTAGCGGGAGAGTCGGCAGATACGCAGTATTTT
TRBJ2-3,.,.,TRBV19,CASSISGTDTQYF,TGTGCCAGTAGTATATCAGGCACAGATACGCAGTATTTT
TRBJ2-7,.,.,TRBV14,CASSQESRGTYEQYF,TGTGCCAGCAGCCAAGAGAGTCGGGGTACCTACGAGCAGTACTTC
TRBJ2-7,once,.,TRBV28,CASSSRSYEQYF,TGTGCCAGCAGCTCTCGGTCCTACGAGCAGTACTTC
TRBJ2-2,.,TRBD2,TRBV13,CASSLSLGIAGDTGELFF,TGTGCCAGCAGCTTAAGTCTAGGGATAGCGGGTGACACCGGGGAGCTGTTTTTT
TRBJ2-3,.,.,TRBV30,CAWSLDTSTDTQYF,TGTGCCTGGAGTTTGGATACTAGCACAGATACGCAGTATTTT
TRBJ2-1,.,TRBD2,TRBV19,CASSIDLWGTSGSSEQFF,TGTGCCAGTAGTATAGATCTATGGGGGACTAGCGGGAGTTCTGAGCAGTTCTTC
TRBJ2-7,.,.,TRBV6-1,CASAGLYEQYF,TGTGCCAGCGCGGGACTCTACGAGCAGTACTTC
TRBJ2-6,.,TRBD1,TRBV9,CASSPTGVLNVLTF,TGTGCCAGCAGCCCGACAGGGGTCCTTAACGTCCTGACTTTC
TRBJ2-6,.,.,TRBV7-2,CASSPMGSGANVLTF,TGTGCCAGCAGCCCTATGGGCTCTGGGGCCAACGTCCTGACTTTC
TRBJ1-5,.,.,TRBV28,CASSSRGVGNQPQHF,TGTGCCAGCAGTTCGAGGGGTGTCGGCAATCAGCCCCAGCATTTT
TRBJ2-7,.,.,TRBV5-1,CASASIGTETYEQYF,TGCGCCAGCGCCTCGATAGGGACTGAGACCTACGAGCAGTACTTC
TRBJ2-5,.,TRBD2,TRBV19,CASSMGAWLAGDLETQYF,TGTGCCAGTAGTATGGGGGCTTGGCTAGCGGGAGATTTGGAGACCCAGTACTTC
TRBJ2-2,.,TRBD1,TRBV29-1,CSVSQGVNGELFF,TGCAGCGTCTCACAGGGGGTCAACGGGGAGCTGTTTTTT
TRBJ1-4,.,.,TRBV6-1,CASSETLGNEKLFF,TGTGCCAGCAGTGAAACCCTCGGAAATGAAAAACTGTTTTTT
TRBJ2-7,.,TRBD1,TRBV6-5,CASSYSGQGSYEQYF,TGTGCCAGCTCCTATTCGGGACAGGGGTCCTACGAGCAGTACTTC
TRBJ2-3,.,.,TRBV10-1,CASSEPPTSDTQYF,TGCGCCAGCAGTGAGCCTCCGACTAGTGATACGCAGTATTTT
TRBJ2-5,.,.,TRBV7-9,CASSPQNTQYF,TGTGCCAGCAGCCCCCAGAATACCCAGTACTTC
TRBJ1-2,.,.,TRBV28,CASNAVSGYTF,TGTGCCAGCAATGCGGTTTCGGGCTACACCTTC
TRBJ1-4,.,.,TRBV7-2,CASSLETYNEKLFF,TGTGCCAGCAGCTTAGAAACATATAATGAAAAACTGTTTTTT
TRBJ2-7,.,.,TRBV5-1,CASSLERYEQYF,TGCGCCAGCAGCTTGGAGCGGTACGAGCAGTACTTC
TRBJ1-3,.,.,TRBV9,CASSVGGTALNTIYF,TGTGCCAGCAGCGTGGGTGGGACGGCGCTAAACACCATATATTTT
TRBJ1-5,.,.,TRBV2,CASKRRGDQPQHF,TGTGCCAGCAAAAGGAGGGGAGATCAGCCCCAGCATTTT
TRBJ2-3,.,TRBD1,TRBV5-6,CAANTGGRDTQYF,TGTGCCGCCAATACAGGGGGTCGGGATACGCAGTATTTT
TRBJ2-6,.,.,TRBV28,CASSFGPGQSRSGANVLTF,TGTGCCAGCAGTTTTGGACCTGGGCAGTCCCGCTCTGGGGCCAACGTCCTGACTTTC
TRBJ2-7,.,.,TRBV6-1,CASSETRARGEQYF,TGTGCCAGCAGTGAAACCAGAGCCAGGGGCGAGCAGTACTTC
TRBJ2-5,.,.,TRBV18,CASSPLQQETQYF,TGTGCCAGCTCACCACTACAGCAAGAGACCCAGTACTTC
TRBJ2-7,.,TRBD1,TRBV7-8,CASSESGTGYYEQYF,TGTGCCAGCAGCGAGTCCGGGACAGGGTACTACGAGCAGTACTTC
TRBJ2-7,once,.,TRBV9,CASSVAGFSYEQYF,TGTGCCAGCAGCGTAGCGGGGTTCTCCTACGAGCAGTACTTC
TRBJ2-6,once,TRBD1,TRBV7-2,CASSLVLGTGILGANVLTF,TGTGCCAGCAGCTTAGTTCTTGGGACAGGGATTCTCGGGGCCAACGTCCTGACTTTC
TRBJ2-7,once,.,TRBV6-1,CASTAGQSSYEQYF,TGTGCCAGCACCGCGGGGCAGAGCTCCTACGAGCAGTACTTC
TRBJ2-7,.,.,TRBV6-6,CASSYSKGSTYEQYF,TGTGCCAGCAGTTACTCGAAAGGTTCCACCTACGAGCAGTACTTC
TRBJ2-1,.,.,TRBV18,CASQEDQNNEQFF,TGTGCCAGCCAGGAGGACCAGAACAATGAGCAGTTCTTC
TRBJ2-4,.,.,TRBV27,CASSSRPRNIQYF,TGTGCCAGCAGTTCTCGCCCTAGAAACATTCAGTACTTC
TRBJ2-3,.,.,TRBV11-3,CASSHTTDTQYF,TGTGCCAGCAGCCACACGACAGATACGCAGTATTTT
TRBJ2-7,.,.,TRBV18,CASSPRGEREQYF,TGTGCCAGCTCACCGAGGGGCGAACGGGAGCAGTACTTC
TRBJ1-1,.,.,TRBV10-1,CASSESWLGYGTEAFF,TGCGCCAGCAGTGAGTCTTGGTTGGGGTACGGCACTGAAGCTTTCTTT
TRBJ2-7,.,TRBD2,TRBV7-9,CASSLVRAGAYEQYF,TGTGCCAGCAGCTTAGTGCGTGCGGGAGCCTACGAGCAGTACTTC
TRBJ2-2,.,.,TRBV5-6,CASSFDRPTNTGELFF,TGTGCCAGCAGCTTCGACAGGCCAACGAACACCGGGGAGCTGTTTTTT
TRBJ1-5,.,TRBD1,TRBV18,CASSPGTGGSGQPQHF,TGTGCCAGCTCACCAGGGACAGGGGGCTCGGGACAGCCCCAGCATTTT
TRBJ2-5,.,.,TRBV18,CASSPPQRTSGTQYF,TGTGCCAGCTCACCACCGCAAAGGACCTCGGGGACCCAGTACTTC
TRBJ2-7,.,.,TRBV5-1,CASSLEPAPGEQYF,TGCGCCAGCAGCTTGGAACCAGCTCCTGGCGAGCAGTACTTC
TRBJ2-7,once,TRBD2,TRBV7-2,CASSLAGPTSGRAQWYEQYF,TGTGCCAGCAGCTTAGCGGGGCCGACTAGCGGGAGGGCCCAGTGGTACGAGCAGTACTTC
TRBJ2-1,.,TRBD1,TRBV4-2,CASSHTNRQGPYNEQFF,TGTGCCAGCAGCCATACAAACCGACAGGGACCCTACAATGAGCAGTTCTTC
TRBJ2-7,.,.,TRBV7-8,CASSLRGSYEQYF,TGTGCCAGCAGCTTGCGGGGAAGCTACGAGCAGTACTTC
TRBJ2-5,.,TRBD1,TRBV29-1,CSVLRDRFTPQAQYF,TGCAGCGTTCTCCGGGACAGATTCACTCCCCAGGCCCAGTACTTC
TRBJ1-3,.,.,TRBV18,CASSPTGNTIYF,TGTGCCAGCTCACCAACTGGAAACACCATATATTTT
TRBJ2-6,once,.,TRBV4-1,CASSHTRPGANVLTF,TGCGCCAGCAGCCATACTAGGCCAGGGGCCAACGTCCTGACTTTC
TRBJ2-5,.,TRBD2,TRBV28,CASAPGTSFETQYF,TGTGCCAGCGCACCCGGGACTAGCTTCGAGACCCAGTACTTC
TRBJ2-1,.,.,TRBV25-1,CASSAWQDYNEQFF,TGTGCCAGCAGTGCGTGGCAGGACTACAATGAGCAGTTCTTC
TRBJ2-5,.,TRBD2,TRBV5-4,CASGSSGIEKTQYF,TGTGCCAGCGGGTCTAGCGGGATTGAAAAGACCCAGTACTTC
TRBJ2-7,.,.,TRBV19,CASSVPGAGGAYEQYF,TGTGCCAGTAGTGTCCCGGGCGCTGGAGGGGCCTACGAGCAGTACTTC
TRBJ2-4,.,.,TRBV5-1,CASSLELSRNIQYF,TGCGCCAGCAGCCTAGAACTGTCACGGAACATTCAGTACTTC
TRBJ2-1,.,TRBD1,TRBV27,CASSTARQGSPEQFF,TGTGCCAGCAGTACCGCCAGACAGGGGAGTCCTGAGCAGTTCTTC
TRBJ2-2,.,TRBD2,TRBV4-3,CASSQALAGAGTGELFF,TGCGCCAGCAGCCAAGCTTTAGCGGGAGCTGGTACCGGGGAGCTGTTTTTT
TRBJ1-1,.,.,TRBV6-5,CASSYIGISEAFF,TGTGCCAGCAGTTATATAGGGATTTCTGAAGCTTTCTTT
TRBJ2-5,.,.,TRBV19,CASSPHNRVETQYF,TGTGCCAGTAGCCCTCATAACAGGGTAGAGACCCAGTACTTC
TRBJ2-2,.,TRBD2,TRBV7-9,CASSLETSSGELFF,TGTGCCAGCAGCTTAGAGACTAGCTCCGGGGAGCTGTTTTTT